This is a list of T cell receptor beta chains from one sample in a study of blood T cell repertoires in COVID-19. This table comes from immunoSEQ multiplex PCR, and its TCRdb copy is limited to in-frame clones, with some not included. The profile covers some 220,000 clones, with 70% to 90% appearing a single time and about 2.4% taken by the ten largest. Sequencing was done on a sample of peripheral blood. The source of these receptors is a woman aged 70-85 years with COVID-19, enrolled during active disease. The CDR3 runs from the conserved cysteine through the conserved F or W. A D gene is named only where the DNA matches it firmly. For some rows the clone size is stated as once, few or many, or as a class when expanded; others skip it.

clone size: -
V gene: TRBV2
D gene: -
J gene: TRBJ2-1
CDR3 DNA: TGTGCCAGCAGTGAGACGGTTTCTGGAGGGGTCTACAATGAGCAGTTCTTC
CDR3 protein: CASSETVSGGVYNEQFF

clone size: -
V gene: TRBV2
D gene: TRBD2
J gene: TRBJ2-2
CDR3 DNA: TGTGCCAGCAGAGGACTAGCGGCAGCGAACACCGGGGAGCTGTTTTTT
CDR3 protein: CASRGLAAANTGELFF

clone size: -
V gene: TRBV7-3
D gene: TRBD1
J gene: TRBJ1-6
CDR3 DNA: TGTGCCAGCAGCTCCTCGACAGGGCGGGCGGTACCCCTCCACTTT
CDR3 protein: CASSSSTGRAVPLHF

clone size: -
V gene: TRBV25-1
D gene: TRBD1
J gene: TRBJ1-2
CDR3 DNA: TGTGCCAGCAGCTACAGGGGTGGCTATGGCTACACCTTC
CDR3 protein: CASSYRGGYGYTF

clone size: -
V gene: TRBV7-9
D gene: -
J gene: TRBJ2-7
CDR3 DNA: TGTGCCAGCAGCTTAACCGGGAGCCCCATCTACGAGCAGTACTTC
CDR3 protein: CASSLTGSPIYEQYF

clone size: -
V gene: TRBV5-4
D gene: -
J gene: TRBJ1-3
CDR3 DNA: TGTGCCAGCAGTTCCCAGGCGTCTGGAAACACCATATATTTT
CDR3 protein: CASSSQASGNTIYF

clone size: -
V gene: TRBV19
D gene: -
J gene: TRBJ1-2
CDR3 DNA: TGTGCCAGTACTCTGGGAGGGGTTCATGGCTACACCTTC
CDR3 protein: CASTLGGVHGYTF

clone size: once
V gene: TRBV19
D gene: -
J gene: TRBJ2-4
CDR3 DNA: TGTGCCAGTAGTATAGTAGGGGAACCGATACTAGCCAAAAACATTCAGTACTTC
CDR3 protein: CASSIVGEPILAKNIQYF

clone size: once
V gene: TRBV5-1
D gene: -
J gene: TRBJ2-7
CDR3 DNA: TGCGCCAGCAGCTCCGGACGGACTCTGGGGGAGCAGTACTTC
CDR3 protein: CASSSGRTLGEQYF

clone size: -
V gene: TRBV5-1
D gene: -
J gene: TRBJ1-4
CDR3 DNA: TGCGCCAGCAGGTCGGGGGGCGTAATGGGAAGCGAAAAACTGTTTTTT
CDR3 protein: CASRSGGVMGSEKLFF

clone size: -
V gene: TRBV2
D gene: -
J gene: TRBJ2-4
CDR3 DNA: TGTGCCAGCAGTCCGATCACGAGGGACAAAAACATTCAGTACTTC
CDR3 protein: CASSPITRDKNIQYF

clone size: -
V gene: TRBV10-3
D gene: -
J gene: TRBJ1-5
CDR3 DNA: TGTGCCATCAGTGAAGGTGGCAGGTACAATCAGCCCCAGCATTTT
CDR3 protein: CAISEGGRYNQPQHF

clone size: -
V gene: TRBV5-6
D gene: -
J gene: TRBJ1-1
CDR3 DNA: TGTGCCAGCAGCTTTCTATCACAGATGAACACTGAAGCTTTCTTT
CDR3 protein: CASSFLSQMNTEAFF

clone size: -
V gene: TRBV7-2
D gene: -
J gene: TRBJ1-1
CDR3 DNA: TGTGCCAGCAGCATTACATTCATGAACACTGAAGCTTTCTTT
CDR3 protein: CASSITFMNTEAFF

clone size: -
V gene: TRBV4-2
D gene: TRBD1
J gene: TRBJ1-2
CDR3 DNA: TGTGCCAGCAGCCAACTAAGCCCCGGGACAGGGACGGGTGGCTACACCTTC
CDR3 protein: CASSQLSPGTGTGGYTF

clone size: few
V gene: TRBV3-1/TRBV3-2
D gene: TRBD2
J gene: TRBJ2-3
CDR3 DNA: TGTGCCAGCTCTCAGTCGGGGGGACGCACAGATACGCAGTATTTT
CDR3 protein: CASSQSGGRTDTQYF

clone size: -
V gene: TRBV6-4
D gene: TRBD2
J gene: TRBJ2-1
CDR3 DNA: TGTGCCAGCAGTGTCGGGGGGGAATACAATGAGCAGTTCTTC
CDR3 protein: CASSVGGEYNEQFF

clone size: -
V gene: TRBV5-1
D gene: TRBD1
J gene: TRBJ2-5
CDR3 DNA: TGCGCCAGCAGCGTGAGTGGCACAGGGGGCGGGGAGACCCAGTACTTC
CDR3 protein: CASSVSGTGGGETQYF

clone size: -
V gene: TRBV5-1
D gene: TRBD1
J gene: TRBJ1-2
CDR3 DNA: TGCGCCAGCAGCTTGGAGGGGGACAGGGGGCAAACGAACTATGGCTACACCTTC
CDR3 protein: CASSLEGDRGQTNYGYTF

clone size: -
V gene: TRBV9
D gene: TRBD1
J gene: TRBJ2-3
CDR3 DNA: TGTGCCAGCAGCTTAAGACAGGGGGCGTCGTCTGCACACACAGATACGCAGTATTTT
CDR3 protein: CASSLRQGASSAHTDTQYF

clone size: -
V gene: TRBV7-2
D gene: -
J gene: TRBJ1-2
CDR3 DNA: TGTGCCAGCAGCCCACGACAGAGCTATGGCTACACCTTC
CDR3 protein: CASSPRQSYGYTF

clone size: once
V gene: TRBV19
D gene: TRBD1
J gene: TRBJ2-4
CDR3 DNA: TGTGCCAGTAGCCCTACAGGGGCGAGCCTAGCCAAAAACATTCAGTACTTC
CDR3 protein: CASSPTGASLAKNIQYF

clone size: -
V gene: TRBV6-1
D gene: -
J gene: TRBJ1-1
CDR3 DNA: TGTGCCAGCAGTGATCAGGGAGGGGACACTGAAGCTTTCTTT
CDR3 protein: CASSDQGGDTEAFF

clone size: -
V gene: TRBV7-2
D gene: TRBD2
J gene: TRBJ2-3
CDR3 DNA: TGTGCCAGCAGCTTAGGGAGCGGGGTTGGCACAGATACGCAGTATTTT
CDR3 protein: CASSLGSGVGTDTQYF

clone size: -
V gene: TRBV18
D gene: TRBD1
J gene: TRBJ2-1
CDR3 DNA: TGTGCCAGCTCACCGGGGACAGGTAGCTACAATGAGCAGTTCTTC
CDR3 protein: CASSPGTGSYNEQFF

clone size: -
V gene: TRBV4-1
D gene: -
J gene: TRBJ1-2
CDR3 DNA: TGCGCCAGCAGCCAAGGGGCAGGCGCCTATGGCTACACCTTC
CDR3 protein: CASSQGAGAYGYTF

clone size: -
V gene: TRBV14
D gene: -
J gene: TRBJ1-2
CDR3 DNA: TGTGCCAGCAGCCAAGAATGGCAGGGGTATGGCTACACCTTC
CDR3 protein: CASSQEWQGYGYTF

clone size: -
V gene: TRBV11-2
D gene: -
J gene: TRBJ2-7
CDR3 DNA: TGTGCCAGCAGTTACTTACACGAGCAGTACTTC
CDR3 protein: CASSYLHEQYF

clone size: -
V gene: TRBV3-1/TRBV3-2
D gene: -
J gene: TRBJ1-1
CDR3 DNA: TGTGCCAGCAGCCAAGGGGCGAGAGATTCGATTAACACTGAAGCTTTCTTT
CDR3 protein: CASSQGARDSINTEAFF

clone size: -
V gene: TRBV5-1
D gene: TRBD1
J gene: TRBJ2-5
CDR3 DNA: TGCGCCAGCAGCTTGGGGACAGGGGAAGAGACCCAGTACTTC
CDR3 protein: CASSLGTGEETQYF

clone size: -
V gene: TRBV3-1/TRBV3-2
D gene: -
J gene: TRBJ1-5
CDR3 DNA: TGTGCCAGCAGCCAAGGCCGAGATCAGCCCCAGCATTTT
CDR3 protein: CASSQGRDQPQHF

clone size: -
V gene: TRBV11-2
D gene: TRBD1
J gene: TRBJ1-1
CDR3 DNA: TGTGCCAGCAGTTCTTCAGGGGGCGCGAACACTGAAGCTTTCTTT
CDR3 protein: CASSSSGGANTEAFF

clone size: -
V gene: TRBV18
D gene: TRBD1
J gene: TRBJ1-4
CDR3 DNA: TGTGCCAGCTCACCAGCCGGGACAGGAAATGAAAAACTGTTTTTT
CDR3 protein: CASSPAGTGNEKLFF

clone size: -
V gene: TRBV3-1/TRBV3-2
D gene: TRBD1
J gene: TRBJ1-2
CDR3 DNA: TGTGCCAGCAGCCCAAAATACAGGGGGAACTATGGCTACACCTTC
CDR3 protein: CASSPKYRGNYGYTF

clone size: -
V gene: TRBV6-2/TRBV6-3
D gene: -
J gene: TRBJ2-7
CDR3 DNA: TGTGCCAGCAGTTACGTGGTGGGAGAAGGGTACGAGCAGTACTTC
CDR3 protein: CASSYVVGEGYEQYF

clone size: -
V gene: TRBV6-2/TRBV6-3
D gene: TRBD2
J gene: TRBJ2-1
CDR3 DNA: TGTGCCAGCAGTTTCCTCCTCGGGACTAGCGTCGACAATGAGCAGTTCTTC
CDR3 protein: CASSFLLGTSVDNEQFF

clone size: -
V gene: TRBV30
D gene: -
J gene: TRBJ2-1
CDR3 DNA: TGTGCCTGGAGTGGGACTCTGGGAAGTGATGAGCAGTTCTTC
CDR3 protein: CAWSGTLGSDEQFF

clone size: -
V gene: TRBV6-1
D gene: -
J gene: TRBJ1-2
CDR3 DNA: TGTGCCAGCAGTGAATCGGGTGAGGACAGTGGGTATGCCTTC
CDR3 protein: CASSESGEDSGYAF

clone size: -
V gene: TRBV5-1
D gene: -
J gene: TRBJ1-3
CDR3 DNA: TGCGCCAGCAGCCTGGGCTCAGCTGGAAACACCATATATTTT
CDR3 protein: CASSLGSAGNTIYF

clone size: -
V gene: TRBV10-1
D gene: TRBD1
J gene: TRBJ2-7
CDR3 DNA: TGCGCCAGCAGTGAAAGACAGGGGGCTAGGAATGGAATCTACGAGCAGTACTTC
CDR3 protein: CASSERQGARNGIYEQYF

clone size: -
V gene: TRBV6-5
D gene: -
J gene: TRBJ1-4
CDR3 DNA: TGTGCCAGTGACAGCTATAATGAAAAACTGTTTTTT
CDR3 protein: CASDSYNEKLFF

clone size: -
V gene: TRBV19
D gene: TRBD1
J gene: TRBJ1-3
CDR3 DNA: TGTGCCAGTAGTCCGGGACAGGGGGCCGGAAACACCATATATTTT
CDR3 protein: CASSPGQGAGNTIYF

clone size: -
V gene: TRBV1
D gene: -
J gene: TRBJ2-6
CDR3 DNA: TGCACCAGCAGCACCGGGACACCGAGCTCTGGGGCCAACGTCCTGACTTTC
CDR3 protein: CTSSTGTPSSGANVLTF

clone size: once
V gene: TRBV6-5
D gene: TRBD1
J gene: TRBJ2-5
CDR3 DNA: TGTGCCAGCACCTTATGGACAGGGCAAGAGACCCAGTACTTC
CDR3 protein: CASTLWTGQETQYF

clone size: -
V gene: TRBV5-1
D gene: -
J gene: TRBJ1-4
CDR3 DNA: TGCGCCAGCAGCTCTTCGGGGGATCCTAATGAAAAACTGTTTTTT
CDR3 protein: CASSSSGDPNEKLFF

clone size: -
V gene: TRBV5-5
D gene: -
J gene: TRBJ1-1
CDR3 DNA: TGTGCCAGCAGCTTTCAGGGGTTAACATACACTGAAGCTTTCTTT
CDR3 protein: CASSFQGLTYTEAFF

clone size: -
V gene: TRBV19
D gene: -
J gene: TRBJ2-2
CDR3 DNA: TGTGCCAGTAGCGCAGACACCGGGGAGCTGTTTTTT
CDR3 protein: CASSADTGELFF

clone size: -
V gene: TRBV7-8
D gene: TRBD1
J gene: TRBJ2-1
CDR3 DNA: TGTGCCAGCAGCCCGGCCCTAGGTGTGACAGGGAGACTCAATGAGCAGTTCTTC
CDR3 protein: CASSPALGVTGRLNEQFF